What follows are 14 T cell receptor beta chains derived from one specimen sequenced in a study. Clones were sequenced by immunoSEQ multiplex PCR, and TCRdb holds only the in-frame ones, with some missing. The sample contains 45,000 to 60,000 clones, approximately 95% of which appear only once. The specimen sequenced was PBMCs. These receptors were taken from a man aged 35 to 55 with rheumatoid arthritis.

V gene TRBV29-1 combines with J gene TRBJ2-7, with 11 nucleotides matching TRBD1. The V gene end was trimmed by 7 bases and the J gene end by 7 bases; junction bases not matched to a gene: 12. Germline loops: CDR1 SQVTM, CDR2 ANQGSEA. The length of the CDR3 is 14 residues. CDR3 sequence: CSGTSDRGLREQYF. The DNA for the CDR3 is TGCAGCGGGACGTCGGACAGGGGGCTACGTGAGCAGTACTTC.

The CDR3, as DNA: TGTGCCAGCAGGCGACAGGGCGGGAACACTGAAGCTTTCTTT. Protein sequence: CASRRQGGNTEAFF. The chain couples TRBV6-5 to TRBJ1-1; 7 bases align to TRBD1. The V gene end was trimmed by 6 bases and the J gene end by 1 base; junction bases not matched to a gene: 5. The CDR3 contains 14 residues. Germline loops: CDR1 MNHEY, CDR2 SVGAGI.

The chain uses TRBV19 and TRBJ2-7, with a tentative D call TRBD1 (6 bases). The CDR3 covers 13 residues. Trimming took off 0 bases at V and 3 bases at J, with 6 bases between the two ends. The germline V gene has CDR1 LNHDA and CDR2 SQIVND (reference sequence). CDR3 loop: CASSIETGYEQYF. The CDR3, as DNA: TGTGCCAGTAGTATAGAGACAGGCTACGAGCAGTACTTC.

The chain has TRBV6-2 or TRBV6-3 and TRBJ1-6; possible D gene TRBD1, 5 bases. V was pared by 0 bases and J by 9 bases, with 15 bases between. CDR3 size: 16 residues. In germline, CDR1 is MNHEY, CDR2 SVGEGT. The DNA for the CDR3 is TGTGCCAGCAGTTACTCCCCGGCAGGGTTGCGTTCACCCCTCCACTTT. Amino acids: CASSYSPAGLRSPLHF.

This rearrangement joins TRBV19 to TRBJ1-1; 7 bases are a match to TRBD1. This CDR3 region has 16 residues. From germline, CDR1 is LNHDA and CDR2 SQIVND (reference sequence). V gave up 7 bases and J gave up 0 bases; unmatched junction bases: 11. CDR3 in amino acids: CASITSTDRLNTEAFF. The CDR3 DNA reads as TGTGCCAGTATCACCAGTACGGACAGGTTGAACACTGAAGCTTTCTTT. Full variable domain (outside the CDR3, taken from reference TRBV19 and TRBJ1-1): DGGITQSPKYLFRKEGQNVTLSCEQNLNHDAMYWYRQDPGQGLRLIYYSQIVNDFQKGDIAEGYSVSREKKESFPLTVTSAQKNPTAFYLCASITSTDRLNTEAFFGQGTRLTVV.

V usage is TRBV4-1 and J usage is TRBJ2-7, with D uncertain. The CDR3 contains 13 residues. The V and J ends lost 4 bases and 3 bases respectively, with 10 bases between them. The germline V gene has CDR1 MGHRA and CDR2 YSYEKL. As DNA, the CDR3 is TGCGCCAGCAGCCCAAGGGCGAGCTACGAGCAGTACTTC. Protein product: CASSPRASYEQYF.

The DNA of the CDR3 is TGTGCCAGCCAGTACCCTGGACAGAAGAACACTGAAGCTTTCTTT. It codes for CASQYPGQKNTEAFF. The chain is built from TRBV28 and TRBJ1-1; possibly TRBD1 for D (6 bases). The length of the CDR3 is 15 residues. The V end was cut by 8 bases, the J end by 1 base, with 17 bases between. The germline V gene has CDR1 MDHEN and CDR2 SYDVKM.

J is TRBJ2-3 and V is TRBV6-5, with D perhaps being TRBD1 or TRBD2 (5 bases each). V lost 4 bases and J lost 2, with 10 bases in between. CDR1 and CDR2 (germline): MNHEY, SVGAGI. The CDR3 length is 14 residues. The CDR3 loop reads CASSLGRLTDTQYF. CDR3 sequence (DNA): TGTGCCAGCAGTTTGGGACGGCTCACAGATACGCAGTATTTT.

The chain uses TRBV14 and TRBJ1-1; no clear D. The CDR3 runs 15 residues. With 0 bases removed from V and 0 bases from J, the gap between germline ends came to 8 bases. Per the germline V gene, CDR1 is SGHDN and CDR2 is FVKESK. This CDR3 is CASSQDRTVNTEAFF. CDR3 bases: TGTGCCAGCAGCCAAGACAGGACGGTGAACACTGAAGCTTTCTTT.

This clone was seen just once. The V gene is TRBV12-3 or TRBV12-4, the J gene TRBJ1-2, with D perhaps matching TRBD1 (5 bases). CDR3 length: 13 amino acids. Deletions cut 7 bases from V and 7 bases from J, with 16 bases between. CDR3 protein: CASTPDGDGGYTF. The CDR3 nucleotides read TGTGCCAGCACCCCGGACGGGGACGGTGGCTACACCTTC.

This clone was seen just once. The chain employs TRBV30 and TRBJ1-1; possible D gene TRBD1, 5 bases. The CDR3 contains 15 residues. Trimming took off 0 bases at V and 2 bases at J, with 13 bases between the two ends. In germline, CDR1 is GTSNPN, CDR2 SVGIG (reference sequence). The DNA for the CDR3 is TGTGCCTGGAGTGTAAGCCAGGGAGGAAACACTGAAGCTTTCTTT. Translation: CAWSVSQGGNTEAFF.

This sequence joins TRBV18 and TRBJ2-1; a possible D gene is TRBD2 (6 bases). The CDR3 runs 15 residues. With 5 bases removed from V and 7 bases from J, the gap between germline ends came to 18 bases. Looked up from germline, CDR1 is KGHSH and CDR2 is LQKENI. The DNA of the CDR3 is TGTGCCAGCTCATCCGGCCTAGCGAAAGCTAATGAGCAGTTCTTC. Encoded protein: CASSSGLAKANEQFF.

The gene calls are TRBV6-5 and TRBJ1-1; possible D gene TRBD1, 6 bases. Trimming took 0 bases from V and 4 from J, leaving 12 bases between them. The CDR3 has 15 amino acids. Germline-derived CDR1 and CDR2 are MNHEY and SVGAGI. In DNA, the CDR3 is TGTGCCAGCAGTTACTCTGCCAGGGGAACCACTGAAGCTTTCTTT. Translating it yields CASSYSARGTTEAFF.

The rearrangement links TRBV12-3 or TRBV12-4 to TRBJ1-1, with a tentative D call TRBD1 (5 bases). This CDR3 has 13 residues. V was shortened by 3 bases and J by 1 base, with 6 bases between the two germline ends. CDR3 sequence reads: CASSLGRNTEAFF. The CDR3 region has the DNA TGTGCCAGCAGTTTGGGACGGAACACTGAAGCTTTCTTT.